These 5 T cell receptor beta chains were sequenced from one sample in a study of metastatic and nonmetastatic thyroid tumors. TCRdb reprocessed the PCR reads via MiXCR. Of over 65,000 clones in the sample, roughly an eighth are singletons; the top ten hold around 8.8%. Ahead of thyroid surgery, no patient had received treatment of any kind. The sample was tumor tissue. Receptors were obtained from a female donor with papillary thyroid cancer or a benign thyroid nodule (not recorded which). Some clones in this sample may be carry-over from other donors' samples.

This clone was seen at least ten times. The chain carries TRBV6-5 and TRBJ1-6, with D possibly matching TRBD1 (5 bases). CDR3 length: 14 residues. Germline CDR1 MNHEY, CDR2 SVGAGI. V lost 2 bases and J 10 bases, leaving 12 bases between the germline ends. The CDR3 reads CASSYVGEQSPLHF. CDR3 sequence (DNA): TGTGCCAGCAGTTACGTGGGGGAACAATCACCCCTCCACTTT.

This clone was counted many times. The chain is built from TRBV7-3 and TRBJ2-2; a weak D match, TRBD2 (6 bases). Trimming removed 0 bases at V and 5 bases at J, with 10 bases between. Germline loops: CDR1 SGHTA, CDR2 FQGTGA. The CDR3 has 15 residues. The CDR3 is CASSLTGSVTGELFF. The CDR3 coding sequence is TGTGCCAGCAGCTTAACCGGGAGTGTGACCGGGGAGCTGTTTTTT.

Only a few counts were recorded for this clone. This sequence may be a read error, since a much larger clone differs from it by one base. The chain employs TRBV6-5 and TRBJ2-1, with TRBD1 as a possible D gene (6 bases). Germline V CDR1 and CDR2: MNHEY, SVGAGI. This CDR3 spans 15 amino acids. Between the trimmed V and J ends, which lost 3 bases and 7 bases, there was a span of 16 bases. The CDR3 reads CASSYQGHSRNEQFF. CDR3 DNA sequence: TGTGCCAGCAGTTATCAGGGGCATAGTCGAAATGAGCAGTTCTTC.

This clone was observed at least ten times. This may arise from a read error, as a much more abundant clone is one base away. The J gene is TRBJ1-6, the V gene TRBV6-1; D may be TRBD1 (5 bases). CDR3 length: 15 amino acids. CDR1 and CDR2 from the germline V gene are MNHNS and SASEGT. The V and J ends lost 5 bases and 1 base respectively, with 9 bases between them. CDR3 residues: CASSKGNSYNSPLHF. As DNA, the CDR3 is TGTGCCAGCAGTAAGGGGAATTCCTATAATTCACCCCTCCACTTT.

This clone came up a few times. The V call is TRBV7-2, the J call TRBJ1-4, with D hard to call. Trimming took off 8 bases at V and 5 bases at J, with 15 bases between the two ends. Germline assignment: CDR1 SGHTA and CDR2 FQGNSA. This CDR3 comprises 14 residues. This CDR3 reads CASSPGSPNEKLFF. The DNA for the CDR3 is TGTGCCAGCTCCCCGGGCAGCCCAAATGAAAAACTGTTTTTT. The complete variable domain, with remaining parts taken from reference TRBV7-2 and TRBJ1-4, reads GAGVSQSPSNKVTEKGKDVELRCDPISGHTALYWYRQSLGQGLEFLIYFQGNSAPDKSGLPSDRFSAERTGGSVSTLTIQRTQQEDSAVYLCASSPGSPNEKLFFGSGTQLSVL.